This is a list of T cell receptor beta chains from one sample in a study of Tregs in tolerant kidney transplant recipients. Only in-frame clones appear in the TCRdb table, and some are missing; sequencing was by immunoSEQ multiplex PCR. This sample has 90,000 or so clones, with under 95% found just once. Sequences were derived from CD4+ T cells from blood (PBMCs), sampled 12 months after the transplant. These receptors all come from a human patient who received a combined kidney and bone marrow transplant. Some T cells may possibly be graft donor cells. Each CDR3 is given with its conserved first and last residue. The D gene is left open where the match is weak. Some rows have no size entry. The others give once, few or many, or a class for an expanded clone.

DNA	CDR3	V	J	size	D
TGCAGCGTTGACCGTCAGGAAGTAGGTAGCTCTGGAAACACCATATATTTT	CSVDRQEVGSSGNTIYF	TRBV29-1	TRBJ1-3	-	-
TGTGCCAGCAGTGGAATTAGCGGAGCTTACGAGCAGTACTTC	CASSGISGAYEQYF	TRBV2	TRBJ2-7	-	-
TGTGCCATCGGGCAGGACTATGGCTACACCTTC	CAIGQDYGYTF	TRBV10-3	TRBJ1-2	-	-
TGTGCCAGCAGCTTAGCACCGGACAATGAGCAGTTCTTC	CASSLAPDNEQFF	TRBV7-2	TRBJ2-1	-	-
TGTGCCAGCAGCTTAGACCTACAGGGATGGACTGAAGCTTTCTTT	CASSLDLQGWTEAFF	TRBV7-2	TRBJ1-1	once	-
TGTGCCAGCAGCCCCGGGACTAGCGGGGGGGACTACCAAGAGACCCAGTACTTC	CASSPGTSGGDYQETQYF	TRBV7-3	TRBJ2-5	-	TRBD2
TGTGCCAGCAGCTCGTACAAAAACATTCAGTACTTC	CASSSYKNIQYF	TRBV11-3	TRBJ2-4	-	-
TGTGCCAGTAGTGTCGGGACAGGGAACACCGGGGAGCTGTTTTTT	CASSVGTGNTGELFF	TRBV19	TRBJ2-2	-	TRBD1
TGTGCCACTCACCCTCGGGGGTTCAGTCAGCCCCAGCATTTT	CATHPRGFSQPQHF	TRBV19	TRBJ1-5	-	-
TGTGCCAGCAACAGACTAGCGGGAGGGCGAATATACGAGCAGTACTTC	CASNRLAGGRIYEQYF	TRBV5-6	TRBJ2-7	-	TRBD2
TGTGCCATCAGTGAGTCAGGAAGTGCGGGAGGCAAAAACATTCAGTACTTC	CAISESGSAGGKNIQYF	TRBV10-3	TRBJ2-4	-	TRBD2
TGTGCCAGCAGCTCCTCAGGGCTGGGTTCACCCCTCCACTTT	CASSSSGLGSPLHF	TRBV7-2	TRBJ1-6	-	-
TGCGCCAGCAGCCAGCGGGGGACTAGCGGGAAACCTCGCACAGATACGCAGTATTTT	CASSQRGTSGKPRTDTQYF	TRBV4-1	TRBJ2-3	-	TRBD2
TGTGCCAGCAGCTTAGGTACCAGCTCCTACAATGAGCAGTTCTTC	CASSLGTSSYNEQFF	TRBV7-2	TRBJ2-1	-	-
TGCGCCAGCAGTGAGGGGGCTCGGCGGGAGCCTCTCACAGATACGCAGTATTTT	CASSEGARREPLTDTQYF	TRBV10-1	TRBJ2-3	once	TRBD2
TGTGCCAGCAGCTCCTTATCGGGAGGGATCGGGGAGCTGTTTTTT	CASSSLSGGIGELFF	TRBV7-7	TRBJ2-2	-	TRBD2
TGCGCCAGCAGCTTGGTCCAGGGGGCAGCTGAAGCTTTCTTT	CASSLVQGAAEAFF	TRBV5-1	TRBJ1-1	-	TRBD1
TGTGCCAGCAGCTTAACCGGGACAAGCGAGAATGAGCAGTTCTTC	CASSLTGTSENEQFF	TRBV7-3	TRBJ2-1	-	-
TGTGCCAGCAGCCATGGGACTAGCGGGGGGTCCGGGGAGCTGTTTTTT	CASSHGTSGGSGELFF	TRBV5-4	TRBJ2-2	-	TRBD2
TGTGCCAGAAGCTTGGCAAAAGGGGGGGTTTGGCAGTACTTC	CARSLAKGGVWQYF	TRBV5-3	TRBJ2-7	-	-
TGTGCCTGGAGTGTTGACACCCGCAATCAGCCCCAGCATTTT	CAWSVDTRNQPQHF	TRBV30	TRBJ1-5	-	-
TGTGCCAGCAGCCAAGGGGGCGGGGGGCACCAAGAGACCCAGTACTTC	CASSQGGGGHQETQYF	TRBV7-9	TRBJ2-5	-	-
TGCGCCAGCAGCCACAACAGGGTAAATCAGCCCCAGCATTTT	CASSHNRVNQPQHF	TRBV4-3	TRBJ1-5	-	-
TGTGCCAGCAGTCAGCGTGAGACCCAGTACTTC	CASSQRETQYF	TRBV6-5	TRBJ2-5	-	-
TGTGCCAGCCATCGAGGGACAGGGAGTTACGAGCAGTACTTC	CASHRGTGSYEQYF	TRBV2	TRBJ2-7	-	TRBD1
TGTGCCAGCAGCTTATCCGGTTACAGGGGAATCTACAATGAGCAGTTCTTC	CASSLSGYRGIYNEQFF	TRBV7-9	TRBJ2-1	-	TRBD1
TGTGCCAGCTCACCACCGAGCGCTGGAAACACCATATATTTT	CASSPPSAGNTIYF	TRBV18	TRBJ1-3	-	-
TGTGCCTGGAGTAGGGGGGGGAACACAGATACGCAGTATTTT	CAWSRGGNTDTQYF	TRBV30	TRBJ2-3	-	-
TGCAGCGTTGCGTTAGCAGGGAACAACGAGCAGTACTTC	CSVALAGNNEQYF	TRBV29-1	TRBJ2-7	-	-
TGCAGCGTGGGGGGAAAACTGTTTTTT	CSVGGKLFF	TRBV29-1	TRBJ1-4	-	-
TGTGCCAGCAGTAGACAAAATAGCAATCAGCCCCAGCATTTT	CASSRQNSNQPQHF	TRBV6-1	TRBJ1-5	-	-
TGCGCCAGCAGATATGGACAGCCTTCCTACGAGCAGTACTTC	CASRYGQPSYEQYF	TRBV5-1	TRBJ2-7	once	-
TGTGCCAGCTCACCCTCTCAGATCGCCTCTGGAAACACCATATATTTT	CASSPSQIASGNTIYF	TRBV18	TRBJ1-3	-	-
TGCGCCAGCAGACGTAGCGGGAGGGCCGACAATGAGCAGTTCTTC	CASRRSGRADNEQFF	TRBV5-1	TRBJ2-1	-	TRBD2
TGTGCCAGCAGCTTACTAAGCGATAATCAGCCCCAGCATTTT	CASSLLSDNQPQHF	TRBV7-2	TRBJ1-5	-	-
TGTGCCAGCAGTGTAAGCGGGAGCAATGAGCAGTTCTTC	CASSVSGSNEQFF	TRBV2	TRBJ2-1	-	TRBD2
TGCGCCAGCAGCCCAGGGATCTCAGATACGCAGTATTTT	CASSPGISDTQYF	TRBV5-1	TRBJ2-3	-	-